This T cell receptor beta chain appears in the sequencing data of a study of immune cell composition in non-small cell lung cancer. On the study more broadly: Tumours were mainly lung adenocarcinoma or squamous cell carcinoma. Study results and caveats: Overall clonality, unlike maximal tumour-associated clone frequency, did not predict TIL reactivity. Roughly 82% of squamous and 25% to 35% of adenocarcinoma cases had tumour-associated clones >0.5%.

Generated by immunoSEQ multiplex PCR, the TCRdb table keeps only in-frame clones and is missing some. The data contain 1,500 to 2,000 clones, 65% of them seen just once; the ten biggest clones take up about 16%. Normal lung was taken at the farthest possible site, at least 3 cm from tumour. Frozen unsorted single-cell suspensions supplied the genomic DNA. Within the sample, this clone is large. Its specificity is unknown. V was pared by 0 bases and J by 2 bases, with 9 bases between. Per the germline V gene, CDR1 is SGHRS and CDR2 is YFSETQ. The CDR3 spans 14 residues. The sequenced material came from non-adjacent lung tissue. This clonotype was obtained from a human donor with non-small cell lung cancer. The chain combines TRBV5-1 with TRBJ2-7, with D possibly being TRBD1 (5 bases). CDR3 nucleotides: TGCGCCAGCAGCTTGGAATGGACAACCTACGAGCAGTACTTC. Translated, it gives CASSLEWTTYEQYF. Variable domain in full (rest from reference TRBV5-1 and TRBJ2-7): KAGVTQTPRYLIKTRGQQVTLSCSPISGHRSVSWYQQTPGQGLQFLFEYFSETQRNKGNFPGRFSGRQFSNSRSEMNVSTLELGDSALYLCASSLEWTTYEQYFGPGTRLTVT.